This is a list of T cell receptor beta chains from one sample in a study of cytomegalovirus exposure and HLA in healthy donors. The assay was immunoSEQ multiplex PCR, and TCRdb's table has in-frame clones only and misses some. This sample's clone table lists about 150,000 clones. Source material: PBMCs. These TCRs come from a man aged 25 to 40 in good health and CMV-seronegative. Both conserved end residues are part of each CDR3. Fields, in order: D gene, J gene, V gene, CDR3 DNA, CDR3 protein. D genes are given only for firm matches.

>TRBD2|TRBJ2-5|TRBV5-1
TGCGCCAGCAGCTTGTTCTGGGCGGGAGGGCAAGAGACCCAGTACTTC
CASSLFWAGGQETQYF
>.|TRBJ1-3|TRBV14
TGTGCCAGCAGCTCCGGACACGGTTTGCCCCGGGCCACCATATATTTT
CASSSGHGLPRATIYF
>TRBD1|TRBJ2-3|TRBV7-2
TGTGCCAGCAGCATGATACCGGGACAGGGAATAGATACGCAGTATTTT
CASSMIPGQGIDTQYF
>TRBD2|TRBJ2-1|TRBV4-1
TGCGCCAGCAGTCCCGGGACTAGCGTATACAATGAGCAGTTCTTC
CASSPGTSVYNEQFF
>.|TRBJ2-7|TRBV6-5
TGTGCCAGCAGTTTTACTAGTACCTACGAGCAGTACTTC
CASSFTSTYEQYF
>TRBD1|TRBJ2-7|TRBV27
TGTGCCAGCCGGACCGGGACAGCCTACGAGCAGTACTTC
CASRTGTAYEQYF
>.|TRBJ2-7|TRBV7-9
TGTGCCAGCAGCTTAGCCTCAGGGATACGAACCTACGAGCAGTACTTC
CASSLASGIRTYEQYF
>TRBD2|TRBJ2-1|TRBV4-1
TGCGCCAGCAGCCAAGATCGGGAGGCGGGACTAGGAGACAATGAGCAGTTCTTC
CASSQDREAGLGDNEQFF
>TRBD1|TRBJ2-7|TRBV10-2
TGCGCCAGTCAAGTAGGACAGGTTACCTACGAGCAGTACTTC
CASQVGQVTYEQYF
>.|TRBJ1-2|TRBV5-1
TGCGCCAGCAGCTTGGAGGAGGGACCAGCTAACTATGGCTACACCTTC
CASSLEEGPANYGYTF
>TRBD1|TRBJ1-1|TRBV6-6
TGTGCCAGCAGTTACGAAGGGGGCCGGGGCACTGAAGCTTTCTTT
CASSYEGGRGTEAFF
>.|TRBJ2-2|TRBV5-1
TGCGCCAGCAGCTTGTCACAGGGTTCCACCGGGGAGCTGTTTTTT
CASSLSQGSTGELFF
>.|TRBJ2-6|TRBV6-4
TGTGCCAGCAGTGAGAGGTTCTCTGGGGCCAACGTCCTGACTTTC
CASSERFSGANVLTF